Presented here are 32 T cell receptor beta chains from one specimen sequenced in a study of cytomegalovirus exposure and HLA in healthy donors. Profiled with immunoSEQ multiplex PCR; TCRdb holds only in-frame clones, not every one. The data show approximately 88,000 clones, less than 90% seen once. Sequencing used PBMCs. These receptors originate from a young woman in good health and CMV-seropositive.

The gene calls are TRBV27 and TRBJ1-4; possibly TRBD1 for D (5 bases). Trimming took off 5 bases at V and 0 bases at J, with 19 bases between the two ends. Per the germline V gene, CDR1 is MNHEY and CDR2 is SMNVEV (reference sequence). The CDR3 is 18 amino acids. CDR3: CASSPRGFGGTTNEKLFF. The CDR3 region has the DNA TGTGCCAGCAGTCCCCGGGGGTTTGGGGGGACAACTAATGAAAAACTGTTTTTT.

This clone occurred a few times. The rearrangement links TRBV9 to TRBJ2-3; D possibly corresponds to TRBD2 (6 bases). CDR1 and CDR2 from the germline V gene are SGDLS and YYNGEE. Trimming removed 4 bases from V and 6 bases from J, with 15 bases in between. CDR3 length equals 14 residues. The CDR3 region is CASSRGEVHDTQYF. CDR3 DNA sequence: TGTGCCAGCAGCCGCGGGGAGGTACATGATACGCAGTATTTT.

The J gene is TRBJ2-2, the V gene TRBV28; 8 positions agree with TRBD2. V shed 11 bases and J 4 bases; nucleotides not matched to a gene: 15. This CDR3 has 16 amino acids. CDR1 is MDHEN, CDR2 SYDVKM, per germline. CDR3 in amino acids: CAPRYMAGGATGELFF. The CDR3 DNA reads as TGTGCCCCGCGATATATGGCGGGGGGCGCCACCGGGGAGCTGTTTTTT.

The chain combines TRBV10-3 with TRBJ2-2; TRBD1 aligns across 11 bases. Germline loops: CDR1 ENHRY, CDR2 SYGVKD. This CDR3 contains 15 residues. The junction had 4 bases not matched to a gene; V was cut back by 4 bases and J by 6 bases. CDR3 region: CAISGGTGGAGELFF. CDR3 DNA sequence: TGTGCCATCAGTGGAGGGACAGGGGGAGCCGGGGAGCTGTTTTTT.

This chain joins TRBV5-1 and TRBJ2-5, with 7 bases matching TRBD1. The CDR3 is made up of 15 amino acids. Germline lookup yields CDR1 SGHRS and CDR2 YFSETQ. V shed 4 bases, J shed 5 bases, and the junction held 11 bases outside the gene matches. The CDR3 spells CASSPGTDPRETQYF. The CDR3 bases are TGCGCCAGCAGCCCCGGGACAGACCCCCGGGAGACCCAGTACTTC.

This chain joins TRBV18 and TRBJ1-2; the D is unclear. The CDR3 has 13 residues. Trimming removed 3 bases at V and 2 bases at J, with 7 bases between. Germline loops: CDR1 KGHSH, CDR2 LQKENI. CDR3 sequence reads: CASSPGGNYGYTF. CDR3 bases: TGTGCCAGCTCACCGGGAGGGAACTATGGCTACACCTTC. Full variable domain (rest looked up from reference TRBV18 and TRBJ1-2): NAGVMQNPRHLVRRRGQEARLRCSPMKGHSHVYWYRQLPEEGLKFMVYLQKENIIDESGMPKERFSAEFPKEGPSILRIQQVVRGDSAAYFCASSPGGNYGYTFGSGTRLTVV.

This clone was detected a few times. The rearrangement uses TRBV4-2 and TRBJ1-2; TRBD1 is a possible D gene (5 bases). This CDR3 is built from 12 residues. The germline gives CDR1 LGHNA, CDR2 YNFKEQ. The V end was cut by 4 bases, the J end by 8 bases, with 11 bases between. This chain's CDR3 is CASSLSREGYTF. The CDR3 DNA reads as TGTGCCAGCAGCCTGAGCAGGGAAGGCTACACCTTC.

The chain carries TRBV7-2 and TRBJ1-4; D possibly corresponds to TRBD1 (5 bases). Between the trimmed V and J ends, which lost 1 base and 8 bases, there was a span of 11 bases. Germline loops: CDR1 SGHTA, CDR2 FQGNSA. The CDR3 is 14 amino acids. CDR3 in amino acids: CASSLVGAEEKLFF. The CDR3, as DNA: TGTGCCAGCAGCTTAGTAGGGGCTGAAGAAAAACTGTTTTTT.

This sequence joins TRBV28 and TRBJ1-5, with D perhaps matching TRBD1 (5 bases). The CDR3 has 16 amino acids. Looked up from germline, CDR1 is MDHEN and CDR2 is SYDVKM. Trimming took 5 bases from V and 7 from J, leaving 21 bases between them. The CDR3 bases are TGTGCCAGCAGTCCCCTGGTTCGGGGGTTCACCCAGCCCCAGCATTTT. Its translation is CASSPLVRGFTQPQHF.

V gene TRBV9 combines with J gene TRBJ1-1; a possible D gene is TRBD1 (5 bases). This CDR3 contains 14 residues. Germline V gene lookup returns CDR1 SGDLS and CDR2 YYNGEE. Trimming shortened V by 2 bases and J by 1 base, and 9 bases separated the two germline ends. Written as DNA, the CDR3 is TGTGCCAGCAGCGTTCAAGGACAGAACACTGAAGCTTTCTTT. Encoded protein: CASSVQGQNTEAFF.

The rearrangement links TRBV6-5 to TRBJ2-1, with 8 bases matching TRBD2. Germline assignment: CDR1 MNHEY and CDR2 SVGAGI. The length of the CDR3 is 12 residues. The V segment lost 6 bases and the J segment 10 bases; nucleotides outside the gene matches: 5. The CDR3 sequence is CASRRRGGEQFF. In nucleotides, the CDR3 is TGTGCCAGCAGACGCCGGGGGGGGGAGCAGTTCTTC.

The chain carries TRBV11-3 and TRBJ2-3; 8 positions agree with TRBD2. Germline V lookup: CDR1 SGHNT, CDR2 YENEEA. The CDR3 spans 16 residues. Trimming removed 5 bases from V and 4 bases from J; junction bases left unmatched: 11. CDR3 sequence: CASSKGVGAGADTQYF. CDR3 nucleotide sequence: TGTGCCAGCAGCAAAGGCGTGGGAGCGGGGGCAGATACGCAGTATTTT.

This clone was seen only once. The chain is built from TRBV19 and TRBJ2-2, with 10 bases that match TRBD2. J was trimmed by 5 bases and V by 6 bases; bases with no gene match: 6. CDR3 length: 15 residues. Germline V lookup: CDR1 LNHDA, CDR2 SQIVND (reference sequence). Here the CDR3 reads CASRNPSGGTGELFF. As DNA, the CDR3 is TGTGCCAGTAGAAACCCTAGCGGGGGTACCGGGGAGCTGTTTTTT.

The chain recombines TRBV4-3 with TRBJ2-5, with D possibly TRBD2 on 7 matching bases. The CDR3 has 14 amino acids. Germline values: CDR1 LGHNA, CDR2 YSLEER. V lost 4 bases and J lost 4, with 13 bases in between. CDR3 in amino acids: CASSPRGGGETQYF. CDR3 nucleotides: TGCGCCAGCAGCCCCCGAGGGGGGGGAGAGACCCAGTACTTC.

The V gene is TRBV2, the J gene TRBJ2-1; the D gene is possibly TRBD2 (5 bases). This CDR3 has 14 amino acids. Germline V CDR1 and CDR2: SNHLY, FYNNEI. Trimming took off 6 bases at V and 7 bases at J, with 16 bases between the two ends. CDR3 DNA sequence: TGTGCCAGCAGGGAGACTATTAGCTCGAATGAGCAGTTCTTC. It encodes CASRETISSNEQFF. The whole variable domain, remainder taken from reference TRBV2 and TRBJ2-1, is EPEVTQTPSHQVTQMGQEVILRCVPISNHLYFYWYRQILGQKVEFLVSFYNNEISEKSEIFDDQFSVERPDGSNFTLKIRSTKLEDSAMYFCASRETISSNEQFFGPGTRLTVL.

CDR3 DNA sequence: TGTGCCAGCAGCCAAGCGAGCGGGGGTACCTACGAGCAGTACTTC. Amino acid sequence: CASSQASGGTYEQYF. The rearrangement links TRBV4-2 to TRBJ2-7, with 8 bases lining up with TRBD2. CDR1 LGHNA and CDR2 YNFKEQ come from the germline V gene. This CDR3 comprises 15 residues. Unmatched junction bases numbered 4, after V lost 1 base and J lost 2 bases.

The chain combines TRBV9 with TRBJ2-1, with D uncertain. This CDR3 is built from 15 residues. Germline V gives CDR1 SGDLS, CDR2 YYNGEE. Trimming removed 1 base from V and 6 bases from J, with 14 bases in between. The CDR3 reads CASSVNDIAVNEQFF. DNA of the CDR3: TGTGCCAGCAGCGTAAACGATATAGCCGTCAATGAGCAGTTCTTC. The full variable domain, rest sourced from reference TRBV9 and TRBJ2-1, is DSGVTQTPKHLITATGQRVTLRCSPRSGDLSVYWYQQSLDQGLQFLIQYYNGEERAKGNILERFSAQQFPDLHSELNLSSLELGDSALYFCASSVNDIAVNEQFFGPGTRLTVL.

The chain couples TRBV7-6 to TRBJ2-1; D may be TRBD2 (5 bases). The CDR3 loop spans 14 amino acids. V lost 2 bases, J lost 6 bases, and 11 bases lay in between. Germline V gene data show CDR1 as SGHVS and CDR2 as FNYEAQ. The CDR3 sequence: CASSLTLVSNEQFF. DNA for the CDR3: TGTGCCAGCAGCTTAACACTAGTGTCCAATGAGCAGTTCTTC.

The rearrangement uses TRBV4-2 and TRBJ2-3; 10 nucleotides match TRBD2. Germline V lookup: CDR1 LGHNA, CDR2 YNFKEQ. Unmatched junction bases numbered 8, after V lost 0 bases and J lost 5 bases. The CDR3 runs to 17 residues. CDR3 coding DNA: TGTGCCAGCAGCCAAGAGGCGGGACTAGCGACCTTAGATACGCAGTATTTT. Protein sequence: CASSQEAGLATLDTQYF.

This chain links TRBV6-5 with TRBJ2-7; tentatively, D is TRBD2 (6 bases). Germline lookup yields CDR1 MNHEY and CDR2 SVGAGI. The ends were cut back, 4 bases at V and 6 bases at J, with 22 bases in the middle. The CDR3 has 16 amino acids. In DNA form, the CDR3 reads TGTGCCAGCAGTTTCGTCTCCGGGACTGACGGCGTCGAGCAGTACTTC. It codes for CASSFVSGTDGVEQYF.

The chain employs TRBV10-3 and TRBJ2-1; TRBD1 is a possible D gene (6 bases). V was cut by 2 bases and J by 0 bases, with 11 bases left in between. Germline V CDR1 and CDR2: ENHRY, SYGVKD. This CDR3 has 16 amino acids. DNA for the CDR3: TGTGCCATCAGTGAGGGGGGCAGATACTCCTACAATGAGCAGTTCTTC. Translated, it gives CAISEGGRYSYNEQFF.

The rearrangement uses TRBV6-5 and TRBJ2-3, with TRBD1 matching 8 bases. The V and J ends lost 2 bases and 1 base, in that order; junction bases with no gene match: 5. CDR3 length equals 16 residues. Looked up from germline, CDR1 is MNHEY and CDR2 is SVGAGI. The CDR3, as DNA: TGTGCCAGCAGTTACGACGGACAGGGTCGCACAGATACGCAGTATTTT. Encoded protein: CASSYDGQGRTDTQYF.

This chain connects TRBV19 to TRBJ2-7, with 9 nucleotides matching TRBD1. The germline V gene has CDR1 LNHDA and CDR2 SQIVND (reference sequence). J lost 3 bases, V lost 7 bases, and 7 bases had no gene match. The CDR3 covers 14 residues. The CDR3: CASTAGTGSYEQYF. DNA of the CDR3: TGTGCCAGTACCGCCGGGACAGGGAGCTACGAGCAGTACTTC.

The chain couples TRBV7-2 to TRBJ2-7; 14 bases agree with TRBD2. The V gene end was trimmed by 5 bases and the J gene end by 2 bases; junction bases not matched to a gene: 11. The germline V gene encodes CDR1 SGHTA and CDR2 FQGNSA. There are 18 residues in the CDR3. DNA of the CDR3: TGTGCCAGCAGCCCCCGGACTAGCGGGGGGTGGGAGACCTACGAGCAGTACTTC. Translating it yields CASSPRTSGGWETYEQYF.

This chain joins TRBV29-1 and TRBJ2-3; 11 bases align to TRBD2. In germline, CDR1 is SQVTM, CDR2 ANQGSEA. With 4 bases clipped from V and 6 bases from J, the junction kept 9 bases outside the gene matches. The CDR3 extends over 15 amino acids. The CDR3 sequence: CSVGLLAGGGDTQYF. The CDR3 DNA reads TGCAGCGTTGGTTTGCTAGCGGGGGGCGGGGATACGCAGTATTTT.

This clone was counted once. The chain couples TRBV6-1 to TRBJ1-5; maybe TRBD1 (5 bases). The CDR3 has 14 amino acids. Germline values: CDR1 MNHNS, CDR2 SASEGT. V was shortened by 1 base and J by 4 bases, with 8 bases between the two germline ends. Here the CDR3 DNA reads TGTGCCAGCAGTGAAGTTTCAGGGAATCAGCCCCAGCATTTT. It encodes CASSEVSGNQPQHF.

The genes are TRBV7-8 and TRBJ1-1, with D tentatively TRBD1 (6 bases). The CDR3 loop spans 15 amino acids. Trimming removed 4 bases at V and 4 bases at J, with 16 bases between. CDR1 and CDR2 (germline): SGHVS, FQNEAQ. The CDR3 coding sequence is TGTGCCAGCAGCTCCAGAGGGGGGGATAGCACTGAAGCTTTCTTT. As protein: CASSSRGGDSTEAFF.

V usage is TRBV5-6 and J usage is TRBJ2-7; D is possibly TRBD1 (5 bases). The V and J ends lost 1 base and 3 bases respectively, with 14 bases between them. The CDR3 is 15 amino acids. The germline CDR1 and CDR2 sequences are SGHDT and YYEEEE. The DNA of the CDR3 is TGTGCCAGCAGCTTGTCGTTTAGGGGTCACTACGAGCAGTACTTC. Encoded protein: CASSLSFRGHYEQYF. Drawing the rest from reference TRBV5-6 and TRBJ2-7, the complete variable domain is DAGVTQSPTHLIKTRGQQVTLRCSPKSGHDTVSWYQQALGQGPQFIFQYYEEEERQRGNFPDRFSGHQFPNYSSELNVNALLLGDSALYLCASSLSFRGHYEQYFGPGTRLTVT.

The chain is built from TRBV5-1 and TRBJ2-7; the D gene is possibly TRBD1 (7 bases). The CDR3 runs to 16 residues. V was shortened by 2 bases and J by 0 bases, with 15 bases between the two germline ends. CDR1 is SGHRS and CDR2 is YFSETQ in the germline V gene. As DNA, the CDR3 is TGCGCCAGCAGCTTAGGCGGGACAGCGAGCTCCTACGAGCAGTACTTC. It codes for CASSLGGTASSYEQYF.

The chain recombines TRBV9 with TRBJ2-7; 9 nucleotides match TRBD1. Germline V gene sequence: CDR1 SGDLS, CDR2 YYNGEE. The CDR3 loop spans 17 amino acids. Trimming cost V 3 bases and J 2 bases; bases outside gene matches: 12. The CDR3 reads CASSGGTGQGSTYEQYF. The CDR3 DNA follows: TGTGCCAGCAGCGGGGGTACGGGACAGGGTAGTACCTACGAGCAGTACTTC.

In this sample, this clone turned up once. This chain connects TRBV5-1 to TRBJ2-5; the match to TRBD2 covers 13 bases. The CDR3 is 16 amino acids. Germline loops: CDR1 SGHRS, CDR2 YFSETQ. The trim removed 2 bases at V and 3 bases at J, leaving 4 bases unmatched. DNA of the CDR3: TGCGCCAGCAGCTTTACTAGCGGGGGGGTAAAAGAGACCCAGTACTTC. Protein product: CASSFTSGGVKETQYF.

Written as DNA, the CDR3 is TGTGCCAGTAGTTCGGTGGGCGGCAATCAGCCCCAGCATTTT. Its translation: CASSSVGGNQPQHF. V is TRBV19 and J is TRBJ1-5, with D unresolved. Germline V gene sequence: CDR1 LNHDA, CDR2 SQIVND (reference sequence). The CDR3 length is 14 residues. V lost 5 bases, J lost 2 bases, and 10 bases lay in between.